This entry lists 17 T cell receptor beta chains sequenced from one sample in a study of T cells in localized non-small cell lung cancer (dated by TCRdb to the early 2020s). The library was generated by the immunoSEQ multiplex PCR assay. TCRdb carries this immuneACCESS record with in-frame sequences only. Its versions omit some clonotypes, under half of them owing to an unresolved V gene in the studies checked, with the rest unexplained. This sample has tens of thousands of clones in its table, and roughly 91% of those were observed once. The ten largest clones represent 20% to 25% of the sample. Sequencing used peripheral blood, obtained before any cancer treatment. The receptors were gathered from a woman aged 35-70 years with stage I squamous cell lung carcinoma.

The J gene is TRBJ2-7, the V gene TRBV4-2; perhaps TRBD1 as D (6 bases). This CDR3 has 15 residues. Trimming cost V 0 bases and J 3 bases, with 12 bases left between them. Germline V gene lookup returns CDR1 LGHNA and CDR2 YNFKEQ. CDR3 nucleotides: TGTGCCAGCAGCCAAGAATCGTGGGGGCGCTACGAGCAGTACTTC. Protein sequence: CASSQESWGRYEQYF.

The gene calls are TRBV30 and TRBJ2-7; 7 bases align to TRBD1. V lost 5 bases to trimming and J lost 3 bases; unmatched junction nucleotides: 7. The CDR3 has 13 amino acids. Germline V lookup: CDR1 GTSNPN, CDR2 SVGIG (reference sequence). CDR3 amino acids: CAWGTASHYEQYF. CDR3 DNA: TGTGCCTGGGGGACAGCTTCTCACTACGAGCAGTACTTC.

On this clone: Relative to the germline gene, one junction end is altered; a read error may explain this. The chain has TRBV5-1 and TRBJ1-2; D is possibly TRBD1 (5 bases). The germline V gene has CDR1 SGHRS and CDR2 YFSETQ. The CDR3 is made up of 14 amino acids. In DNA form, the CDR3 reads TGCGCCAGCAGCTCCGCCGGGGGAAACTCTGGCTACACCTTC. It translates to CASSSAGGNSGYTF.

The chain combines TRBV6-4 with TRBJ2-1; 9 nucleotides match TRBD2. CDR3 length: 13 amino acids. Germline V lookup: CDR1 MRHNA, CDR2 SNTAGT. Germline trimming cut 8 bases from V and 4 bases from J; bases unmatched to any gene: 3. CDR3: CASGSGGYNEQFF. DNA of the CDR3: TGTGCCAGCGGGAGCGGGGGGTACAATGAGCAGTTCTTC.

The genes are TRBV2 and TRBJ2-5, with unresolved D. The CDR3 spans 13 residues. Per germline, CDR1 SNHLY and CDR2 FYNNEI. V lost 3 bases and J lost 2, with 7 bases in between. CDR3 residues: CASSDQTQETQYF. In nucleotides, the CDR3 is TGTGCCAGCAGTGACCAGACTCAAGAGACCCAGTACTTC.

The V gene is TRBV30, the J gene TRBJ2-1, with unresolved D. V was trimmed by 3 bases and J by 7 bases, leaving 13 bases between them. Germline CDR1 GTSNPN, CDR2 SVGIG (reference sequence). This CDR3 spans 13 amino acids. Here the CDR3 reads CAWRLVGFNEQFF. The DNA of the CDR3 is TGTGCCTGGAGGCTCGTGGGGTTTAATGAGCAGTTCTTC.

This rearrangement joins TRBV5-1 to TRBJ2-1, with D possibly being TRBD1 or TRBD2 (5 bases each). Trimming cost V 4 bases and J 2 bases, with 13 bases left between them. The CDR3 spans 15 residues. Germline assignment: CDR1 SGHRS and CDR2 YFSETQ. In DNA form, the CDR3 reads TGCGCCAGCAGCGTGGGGGACGGAGCCTACAATGAGCAGTTCTTC. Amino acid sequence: CASSVGDGAYNEQFF.

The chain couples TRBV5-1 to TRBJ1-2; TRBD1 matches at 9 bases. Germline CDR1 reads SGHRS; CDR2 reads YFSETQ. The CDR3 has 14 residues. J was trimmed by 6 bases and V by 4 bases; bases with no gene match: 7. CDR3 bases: TGCGCCAGCAGCCCGGGACAGGGAATCGATGGCTACACCTTC. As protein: CASSPGQGIDGYTF.

CDR3 sequence reads: CSVGNPRRTGELFF. In DNA, the CDR3 is TGCAGCGTTGGGAATCCCAGAAGGACCGGGGAGCTGTTTTTT. The chain uses TRBV29-1 and TRBJ2-2; no clear D gene. The ends were cut back, 4 bases at V and 5 bases at J, with 14 bases in the middle. Germline values: CDR1 SQVTM, CDR2 ANQGSEA. The CDR3 has 14 residues.

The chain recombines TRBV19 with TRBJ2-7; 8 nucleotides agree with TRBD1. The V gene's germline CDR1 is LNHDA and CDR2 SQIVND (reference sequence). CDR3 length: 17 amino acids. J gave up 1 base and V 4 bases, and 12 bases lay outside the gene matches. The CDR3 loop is CASSRAAGGAGSYEQYF. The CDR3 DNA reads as TGTGCCAGTAGTAGGGCGGCAGGGGGCGCGGGGTCCTACGAGCAGTACTTC.

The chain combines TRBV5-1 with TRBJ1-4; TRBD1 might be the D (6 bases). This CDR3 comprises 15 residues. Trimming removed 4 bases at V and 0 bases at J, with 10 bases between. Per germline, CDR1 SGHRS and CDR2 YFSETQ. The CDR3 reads CASSPDSPTNEKLFF. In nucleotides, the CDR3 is TGCGCCAGCAGCCCGGACAGCCCAACTAATGAAAAACTGTTTTTT.

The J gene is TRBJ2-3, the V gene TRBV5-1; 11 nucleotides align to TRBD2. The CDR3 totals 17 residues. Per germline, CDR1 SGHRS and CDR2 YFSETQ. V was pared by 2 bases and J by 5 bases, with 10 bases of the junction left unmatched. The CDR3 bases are TGCGCCAGCAGCTTAAGTTTAGCGGGGGGGCCCAGAGATACGCAGTATTTT. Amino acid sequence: CASSLSLAGGPRDTQYF.

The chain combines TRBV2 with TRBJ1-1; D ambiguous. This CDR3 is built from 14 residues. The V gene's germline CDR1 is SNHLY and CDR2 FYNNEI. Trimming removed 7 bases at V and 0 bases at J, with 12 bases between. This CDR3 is CASKEGDMNTEAFF. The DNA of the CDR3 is TGTGCCAGCAAGGAGGGAGACATGAACACTGAAGCTTTCTTT.

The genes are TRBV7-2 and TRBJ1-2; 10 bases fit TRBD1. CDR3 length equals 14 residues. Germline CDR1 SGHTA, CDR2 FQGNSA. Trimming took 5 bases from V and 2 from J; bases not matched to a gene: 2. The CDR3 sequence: CASSDRGPNYGYTF. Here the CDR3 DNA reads TGTGCCAGCAGCGACAGGGGGCCGAACTATGGCTACACCTTC.

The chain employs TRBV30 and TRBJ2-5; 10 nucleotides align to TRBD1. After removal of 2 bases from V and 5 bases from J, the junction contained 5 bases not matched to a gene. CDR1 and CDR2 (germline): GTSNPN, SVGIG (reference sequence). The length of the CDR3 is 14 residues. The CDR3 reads CAWSKGQGFETQYF. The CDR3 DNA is TGTGCCTGGAGTAAGGGACAGGGGTTCGAGACCCAGTACTTC.

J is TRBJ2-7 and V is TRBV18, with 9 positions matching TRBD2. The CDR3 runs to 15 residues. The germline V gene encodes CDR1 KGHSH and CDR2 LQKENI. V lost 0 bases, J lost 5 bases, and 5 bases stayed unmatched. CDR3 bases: TGTGCCAGCTCACCACCGAGCGGGGGGCCCCACGAGCAGTACTTC. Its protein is CASSPPSGGPHEQYF.

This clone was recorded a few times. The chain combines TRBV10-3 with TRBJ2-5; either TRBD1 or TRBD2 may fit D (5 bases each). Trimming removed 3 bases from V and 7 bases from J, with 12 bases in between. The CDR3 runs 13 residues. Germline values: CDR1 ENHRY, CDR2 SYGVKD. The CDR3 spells CAISDGDPGTQYF. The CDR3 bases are TGTGCCATCAGTGACGGGGACCCGGGGACCCAGTACTTC.